These 3 T cell receptor beta chains came from one sample sequenced in a study of blood T cell repertoires in COVID-19. Data came from immunoSEQ multiplex PCR; TCRdb stores just in-frame clones and leaves some out. Of some 530,000 clones in the sample, 80% to 90% are singletons; the top ten hold under 4%. Source material: peripheral blood. These receptors all stem from a human donor in a cohort sampled during active COVID-19.

This clone was picked up one time. In nucleotides, the CDR3 is TGTGCCAGCAGTGTCGACAGGGCGGGCGAGCAGTACTTC. It specifies CASSVDRAGEQYF. This sequence joins TRBV7-8 and TRBJ2-7; 7 bases are shared with TRBD1. The CDR3 is 13 amino acids. Germline lookup yields CDR1 SGHVS and CDR2 FQNEAQ. V lost 6 bases, J lost 6 bases, and 8 bases stayed unmatched.

Remarks on this clone: The germline gene is not matched at one end of the junction; a read error may be the cause. The V and J genes are TRBV7-3 and TRBJ2-5; TRBD2 aligns across 11 bases. The V gene's germline CDR1 is SGHTA and CDR2 FQGTGA. There are 15 residues in the CDR3. The CDR3 sequence is CASSLTGLAGETQYF. CDR3 DNA: TGTGCCAGCAGCCTAACCGGACTAGCGGGCGAGACCCAGTACTTC.

This chain joins TRBV30 and TRBJ2-7; D unclear. From germline, CDR1 is GTSNPN and CDR2 SVGIG (reference sequence). The CDR3 has 13 amino acids. Trimming cost V 8 bases and J 1 base, with 15 bases left between them. The CDR3 reads CAGEKESSYEQYF. The CDR3 nucleotides read TGTGCCGGGGAAAAGGAGTCATCCTACGAGCAGTACTTC.